The next 29 T cell receptor beta chains were all read from a single sample in a study of T cells in Graves' hyperthyroidism and ophthalmopathy. Amplification of TCR beta CDR3 regions was performed using RNA transcripts as template. HTBI primers were employed in a first-round RT-PCR of the TCR CDR3. MiXCR, run by TCRdb on the multiplex PCR reads, gives a single entry per CDR3 protein. The data hold approximately 400,000 distinct CDR3 sequences, with just under 25% observed a single time. The sample taken for sequencing was blood. Receptors originate from a man in his fifties with Graves' hyperthyroidism.

This clonotype has just a few counts. The CDR3 region is CAISESKGQGEETQYF. CDR3 nucleotides: TGTGCCATCAGTGAGTCGAAGGGACAGGGAGAGGAGACCCAGTACTTC. The chain links TRBV10-3 to TRBJ2-5, with 9 bases aligning to TRBD1. Germline V lookup: CDR1 ENHRY, CDR2 SYGVKD. Losses at the gene ends were 0 bases for V and 5 bases for J; bases not matched to a gene: 7. This CDR3 comprises 16 residues.

Only a few counts were recorded for this clonotype. This chain uses TRBV7-9 with TRBJ2-2, with no clear D. Per germline, CDR1 SEHNR and CDR2 FQNEAQ (reference sequence). This CDR3 is built from 13 residues. V lost 5 bases and J lost 7, with 11 bases in between. The CDR3 loop is CASSPWTIGELFF. CDR3 bases: TGTGCCAGCAGCCCTTGGACGATCGGGGAGCTGTTTTTT.

This clonotype was seen at least ten times. The rearrangement uses TRBV27 and TRBJ2-7; 8 nucleotides line up with TRBD2. The CDR3 spans 13 residues. After removal of 8 bases from V and 2 bases from J, the junction contained 5 bases not matched to a gene. The germline CDR1 and CDR2 sequences are MNHEY and SMNVEV (reference sequence). The DNA for the CDR3 is TGTGCCAGCTCGGGACTAGATACCTACGAGCAGTACTTC. Amino acids: CASSGLDTYEQYF.

The chain combines TRBV11-2 with TRBJ2-5; D gene ambiguous. Trimming pared 4 bases from V and 9 bases from J, leaving 9 bases between. The CDR3 sequence is 11 residues long. Germline loops: CDR1 SGHAT, CDR2 FQNNGV. The CDR3: CASSSSVSQYF. As DNA, the CDR3 is TGTGCCAGCAGCTCTAGTGTCTCCCAGTACTTC.

The rearrangement uses TRBV24-1 and TRBJ1-5; D might be TRBD1 (5 bases). Germline CDR1 KGHDR, CDR2 SFDVKD. V was shortened by 5 bases and J by 1 base, with 14 bases between the two germline ends. This CDR3 has 16 amino acids. CDR3 in DNA: TGTGCCACCAGTGGCCTCAACGGGGGGAGCAATCAGCCCCAGCATTTT. Translation: CATSGLNGGSNQPQHF.

This chain's CDR3 is CATRLTSGRALSPQYF. The DNA for the CDR3 is TGTGCCACCCGTCTGACTAGCGGGAGGGCCCTCTCGCCGCAGTATTTT. This chain uses TRBV6-2 or TRBV6-3 with TRBJ2-3, with 14 positions matching TRBD2. This CDR3 spans 16 amino acids. The V gene's germline CDR1 is MNHEY and CDR2 SVGEGT. V was clipped by 10 bases and J by 10 bases; unmatched bases: 16.

This clonotype was seen many times. The gene calls are TRBV3-1 and TRBJ2-3; 11 nucleotides align to TRBD2. CDR3 length: 16 residues. V shed 3 bases and J 0 bases; nucleotides not matched to a gene: 2. Germline V gives CDR1 LGHDT, CDR2 YNNKEL (reference sequence). CDR3 amino acids: CASSQGTSGSTDTQYF. DNA of the CDR3: TGTGCCAGCAGCCAGGGGACTAGCGGTAGCACAGATACGCAGTATTTT.

The V gene is TRBV5-1, the J gene TRBJ2-3; 9 nucleotides agree with TRBD2. Trimming took 5 bases from V and 4 from J; bases not matched to a gene: 5. This CDR3 region has 14 residues. Germline CDR1 and CDR2: SGHRS and YFSETQ. In DNA, the CDR3 is TGCGCCAGCAGATATACTAGCGGGCCAGATACGCAGTATTTT. This codes for CASRYTSGPDTQYF.

This clonotype appeared a few times. The CDR3 DNA is TGCGCCAGCAGCTATAACGGGAGGGCCTCCTACGAGCAGTACTTC. This codes for CASSYNGRASYEQYF. This rearrangement joins TRBV5-1 to TRBJ2-7; 8 bases are shared with TRBD2. The ends lost 3 bases at V and 0 bases at J; junction bases unmatched: 5. Germline CDR1 reads SGHRS; CDR2 reads YFSETQ. This CDR3 region has 15 residues. Based on the CDR3 plus reference TRBV5-1 and TRBJ2-7, the full variable domain is KAGVTQTPRYLIKTRGQQVTLSCSPISGHRSVSWYQQTPGQGLQFLFEYFSETQRNKGNFPGRFSGRQFSNSRSEMNVSTLELGDSALYLCASSYNGRASYEQYFGPGTRLTVT.

The chain joins TRBV28 to TRBJ1-1; D unresolved. This CDR3 is built from 12 residues. Trimming removed 10 bases from V and 0 bases from J, with 9 bases in between. Germline-derived CDR1 and CDR2 are MDHEN and SYDVKM. The CDR3 loop reads CATRFMNTEAFF. The DNA of the CDR3 is TGTGCCACCAGATTCATGAACACTGAAGCTTTCTTT.

V is TRBV9 and J is TRBJ2-1, with 13 bases lining up with TRBD2. CDR3 size: 20 residues. V was pared by 0 bases and J by 4 bases, with 13 bases of the junction left unmatched. The germline CDR1 and CDR2 sequences are SGDLS and YYNGEE. The CDR3 DNA reads TGTGCCAGCAGCGTAGCACAAGGCGTTGGGACTAGCGGGAAATACAATGAGCAGTTCTTC. The encoded protein is CASSVAQGVGTSGKYNEQFF. The entire variable domain, with the rest obtained from reference TRBV9 and TRBJ2-1, is as follows: DSGVTQTPKHLITATGQRVTLRCSPRSGDLSVYWYQQSLDQGLQFLIQYYNGEERAKGNILERFSAQQFPDLHSELNLSSLELGDSALYFCASSVAQGVGTSGKYNEQFFGPGTRLTVL.

This clonotype was picked up a small number of times. The chain links TRBV28 to TRBJ2-3, with a weak D call TRBD2 (6 bases). The germline V and J ends were trimmed by 7 bases and 1 base, with 12 bases remaining between them. The CDR3 contains 14 residues. Germline loops: CDR1 MDHEN, CDR2 SYDVKM. CDR3 protein: CASTDGSGTDTQYF. Here the CDR3 DNA reads TGTGCCAGCACGGACGGGAGTGGCACAGATACGCAGTATTTT.

This clonotype was observed a handful of times. CDR3 in amino acids: CASSPGTSGYSYEQYF. CDR3 in DNA: TGCGCCAGCAGCCCCGGGACTAGCGGTTACTCCTACGAGCAGTACTTC. The chain couples TRBV5-1 to TRBJ2-7; 11 bases agree with TRBD2. The CDR3 contains 16 residues. V trimming: 4 bases; J trimming: 0 bases; junction bases outside the gene matches: 6. The germline gives CDR1 SGHRS, CDR2 YFSETQ.

The chain couples TRBV2 to TRBJ1-1; D gene ambiguous. This CDR3 has 14 amino acids. Per germline, CDR1 SNHLY and CDR2 FYNNEI. V was shortened by 4 bases and J by 0 bases, with 9 bases between the two germline ends. The DNA for the CDR3 is TGTGCCAGCAGTGTGAATCATTTGAACACTGAAGCTTTCTTT. Amino acids: CASSVNHLNTEAFF.

The CDR3 loop is CASSLASGPNEQFF. CDR3 coding DNA: TGTGCCAGCAGCTTAGCGAGCGGCCCCAATGAGCAGTTCTTC. This chain links TRBV7-8 with TRBJ2-1; maybe TRBD2 (5 bases). In germline, CDR1 is SGHVS, CDR2 FQNEAQ. The CDR3 runs to 14 residues. V lost 0 bases and J lost 6, with 9 bases in between.

V is TRBV19 and J is TRBJ2-5, with TRBD2 matching over 7 bases. The V gene end was trimmed by 5 bases and the J gene end by 4 bases; junction bases not matched to a gene: 13. The germline CDR1 and CDR2 sequences are LNHDA and SQIVND (reference sequence). The CDR3 runs 16 residues. The CDR3 loop is CASSADRKRGGETQYF. The CDR3 nucleotides are TGTGCCAGTAGTGCTGACAGAAAGCGGGGCGGAGAGACCCAGTACTTC.

This clonotype was counted only a few times. J is TRBJ2-5 and V is TRBV7-2, with 8 bases aligning to TRBD2. Trimming removed 0 bases from V and 7 bases from J; junction bases left unmatched: 7. This CDR3 has 15 residues. Looked up from germline, CDR1 is SGHTA and CDR2 is FQGNSA. The CDR3, as DNA: TGTGCCAGCAGCTTAGCGTTTGGCGGGAGGACGACCCAGTACTTC. As protein: CASSLAFGGRTTQYF.

The chain employs TRBV5-1 and TRBJ1-1; D is undetermined. This CDR3 is built from 14 residues. CDR1 is SGHRS, CDR2 YFSETQ, per germline. Trimming removed 6 bases from V and 4 bases from J, with 16 bases in between. Here the CDR3 reads CASKIFVGVTEAFF. The CDR3 DNA sequence: TGCGCCAGCAAGATCTTCGTCGGGGTCACTGAAGCTTTCTTT.

There are many counts of this clonotype. This chain links TRBV29-1 with TRBJ1-1; D is uncertain. Germline V gene sequence: CDR1 SQVTM, CDR2 ANQGSEA. The CDR3 runs 12 residues. The CDR3 is CWCLGMNTEAFF. The CDR3 nucleotides read TGCTGGTGCTTAGGGATGAACACTGAAGCTTTCTTT.

This chain joins TRBV20-1 and TRBJ2-1, with 7 bases matching TRBD2. The germline gives CDR1 DFQATT, CDR2 SNEGSKA (reference sequence). This CDR3 has 15 amino acids. Losses at the gene ends were 0 bases for V and 8 bases for J; bases not matched to a gene: 10. The CDR3 sequence is CSARDIVGGPYEQFF. DNA for the CDR3: TGCAGTGCTAGAGATATCGTGGGAGGGCCCTATGAGCAGTTCTTC.

This clonotype was counted only a few times. The chain carries TRBV20-1 and TRBJ2-7; TRBD2 aligns across 14 bases. The CDR3 consists of 16 residues. Trimming took 4 bases from V and 3 from J; bases not matched to a gene: 8. Germline assignment: CDR1 DFQATT and CDR2 SNEGSKA (reference sequence). The CDR3, as DNA: TGCAGTGCTAACCGACTAGCGGGAGGGCCGGTCTACGAGCAGTACTTC. This translates into CSANRLAGGPVYEQYF.

This clonotype has ten or more counts. The chain recombines TRBV29-1 with TRBJ1-1; 7 bases are shared with TRBD1. V dropped 6 bases and J dropped 6; count of bases not matched to a gene: 4. The CDR3 length is 11 residues. Looked up from germline, CDR1 is SQVTM and CDR2 is ANQGSEA. The CDR3: CSVVTGAEAFF. The CDR3 nucleotides are TGCAGCGTAGTCACAGGGGCTGAAGCTTTCTTT.

This clonotype was seen a handful of times. The genes are TRBV15 and TRBJ2-7, with D possibly TRBD1 on 5 matching bases. V was shortened by 0 bases and J by 0 bases, with 12 bases between the two germline ends. The germline V gene has CDR1 LNHNV and CDR2 YYDKDF (reference sequence). CDR3 size: 16 residues. The CDR3 is CATSRDPQGFSYEQYF. The CDR3 nucleotides read TGTGCCACCAGCAGAGATCCCCAGGGCTTCTCCTACGAGCAGTACTTC.

In its sample, this clonotype was seen many times. The rearrangement joins TRBV18 to TRBJ1-1, with a possible D match to TRBD1 (6 bases). This CDR3 has 13 residues. With 8 bases removed from V and 4 bases from J, the gap between germline ends came to 14 bases. CDR1 is KGHSH, CDR2 LQKENI, per germline. The CDR3 spells CASSRTGSTEAFF. Written as DNA, the CDR3 is TGTGCCAGCAGCAGAACAGGGTCCACTGAAGCTTTCTTT.

This clonotype appeared many times. V usage is TRBV3-1 and J usage is TRBJ2-1; 8 nucleotides agree with TRBD2. The germline CDR1 and CDR2 sequences are LGHDT and YNNKEL (reference sequence). The V and J ends lost 0 bases and 6 bases, in that order; junction bases with no gene match: 4. The CDR3 is 15 residues long. In DNA, the CDR3 is TGTGCCAGCAGCCAAGACAGCGGGAGAGTCAATGAGCAGTTCTTC. Translating it yields CASSQDSGRVNEQFF.

This clonotype has at least ten counts. The chain links TRBV2 to TRBJ1-5; 8 positions match TRBD1. V trimming: 4 bases; J trimming: 7 bases; junction bases outside the gene matches: 9. Per the germline V gene, CDR1 is SNHLY and CDR2 is FYNNEI. The CDR3 consists of 15 residues. In nucleotides, the CDR3 is TGTGCCAGCAGTGGAGATCAGGGGGCGAGGCAGCCCCAGCATTTT. Residues: CASSGDQGARQPQHF.

This CDR3 is CASEGRSYGYTF. CDR3 nucleotide sequence: TGTGCCAGCGAGGGTCGAAGCTATGGCTACACCTTC. The chain uses TRBV19 and TRBJ1-2; D is unclear. Germline CDR1 reads LNHDA; CDR2 reads SQIVND (reference sequence). The CDR3 is 12 amino acids. V was pared by 9 bases and J by 4 bases, with 12 bases between.

The sample holds many counts of this clonotype. The chain has TRBV7-2 and TRBJ2-7; D is possibly TRBD2 (5 bases). V was trimmed by 11 bases and J by 3 bases, leaving 11 bases between them. Germline V gene lookup returns CDR1 SGHTA and CDR2 FQGNSA. The CDR3 sequence is 11 residues long. This chain's CDR3 is CARGSRYEQYF. The CDR3, as DNA: TGTGCCCGGGGTAGCCGCTACGAGCAGTACTTC.

The genes are TRBV6-1 and TRBJ1-2; D unclear. Germline loops: CDR1 MNHNS, CDR2 SASEGT. The length of the CDR3 is 12 residues. Trimming left V 11 bases short and J 1 base short, with 11 bases between. As DNA, the CDR3 is TGTGCCGTCGGGAGGGATAACTATGGCTACACCTTC. Translation: CAVGRDNYGYTF.